The next 21 T cell receptor beta chains were all read from a single sample in a study of blood T cells in healthy people across ages. Next came a second PCR, run for about 7 to 12 cycles, which used a sample-barcoded 5' primer along with a J-beta primer mix. TCRdb reprocessed the 5' RACE reads with MiXCR, giving one entry per CDR3 protein. The sample lists around 1,000,000 distinct CDR3 sequences, approximately 25% occurring once. The same specimen was also included in a second study, on T cells of mothers and their children.

Material: blood. These receptors all come from a girl aged 2 to 9 in good health.

This clonotype was seen at least ten times. The chain employs TRBV7-3 and TRBJ2-1, with TRBD1 matching 9 bases. Trimming removed 4 bases from V and 7 bases from J; junction bases left unmatched: 5. CDR1 and CDR2 from the germline V gene are SGHTA and FQGTGA. The CDR3 totals 14 residues. In DNA, the CDR3 is TGTGCCAGCAGCTCGGGACAGGGTGGAAATGAGCAGTTCTTC. It translates to CASSSGQGGNEQFF.

This clonotype came up a few times. This chain links TRBV18 with TRBJ2-5, with no clear D. The DNA end is more similar to TRBJ2-7, so the J call may be wrong. This CDR3 contains 16 residues. CDR1 KGHSH and CDR2 LQKENI come from the germline V gene. The CDR3 spells CASSRTSLAISYEQYF. The CDR3 DNA is TGTGCCAGCTCACGAACGTCATTGGCCATCTCCTACGAGCAGTACTTC.

This clonotype was counted a few times. The chain uses TRBV7-2 and TRBJ2-1; a possible D gene is TRBD2 (6 bases). V was cut by 5 bases and J by 5 bases, with 19 bases left in between. CDR3 size: 16 residues. The germline V gene encodes CDR1 SGHTA and CDR2 FQGNSA. DNA for the CDR3: TGTGCCAGCAGCATAGGCGGGGATAGCGGCCACAATGAGCAGTTCTTC. Translating gives CASSIGGDSGHNEQFF.

The rearrangement uses TRBV2 and TRBJ2-5; no firm D call. The CDR3 sequence is 16 residues long. The V and J ends lost 5 bases and 5 bases respectively, with 21 bases between them. The germline V gene encodes CDR1 SNHLY and CDR2 FYNNEI. CDR3 in amino acids: CASSSGLMASRETQYF. For the CDR3, the DNA is TGTGCCAGCAGTTCCGGCCTCATGGCTAGTCGCGAGACCCAGTACTTC.

The gene calls are TRBV4-1 and TRBJ1-4, with 10 nucleotides matching TRBD1. In germline, CDR1 is MGHRA, CDR2 YSYEKL. The CDR3 runs 15 residues. Germline trimming cut 1 base from V and 8 bases from J; bases unmatched to any gene: 4. In nucleotides, the CDR3 is TGCGCCAGCAGCCAAGTCGGGACAGGGGCGGAAAAACTGTTTTTT. Translated, it gives CASSQVGTGAEKLFF.

This clonotype was counted only a few times. The V gene is TRBV9, the J gene TRBJ2-1; D is perhaps TRBD2 (5 bases). Germline V gene data show CDR1 as SGDLS and CDR2 as YYNGEE. Trimming stripped 3 bases from V and 6 bases from J, with 13 bases between. The CDR3 runs to 14 residues. In DNA, the CDR3 is TGTGCCAGCAGCGCGTCCAGTGGAGGCAATGAGCAGTTCTTC. Its translation is CASSASSGGNEQFF.

In regard to this clonotype: Mismatch with germline at one junction end may stem from a read error. The CDR3, as DNA: TGTGCCAGCAGCCTGGGGACAGGGGTTTTCTCTGGGGCCAGCGTCCTGACTTTC. Protein product: CASSLGTGVFSGASVLTF. This chain links TRBV3-1 with TRBJ2-6, with TRBD1 identical over 10 bases. CDR1 is LGHDT, CDR2 YNNKEL, per germline (reference sequence). CDR3 length: 18 residues.

This clonotype occurred a few times. The V call is TRBV29-1, the J call TRBJ2-5; 12 positions agree with TRBD1. Trimming cost V 5 bases and J 5 bases; bases outside gene matches: 3. The CDR3 has 13 amino acids. From germline, CDR1 is SQVTM and CDR2 ANQGSEA. DNA of the CDR3: TGCAGCGTTCCGGGACAGGGGGCGGAGACCCAGTACTTC. Amino acid sequence: CSVPGQGAETQYF.

This chain connects TRBV29-1 to TRBJ2-1; 7 bases line up with TRBD1. Germline values: CDR1 SQVTM, CDR2 ANQGSEA. V was clipped by 3 bases and J by 4 bases; unmatched bases: 9. The CDR3 totals 15 residues. Here the CDR3 DNA reads TGCAGCGTTGAGTCGGAAGGGACAGTATACAATGAGCAGTTCTTC. Encoded protein: CSVESEGTVYNEQFF.

DNA for the CDR3: TGCGCCAGCAGCGGTTTAGCGGGGCCTCAAGAGACCCAGTACTTC. Amino acids: CASSGLAGPQETQYF. V and J are TRBV5-1 and TRBJ2-5; 8 bases are a match to TRBD2. Germline V gene sequence: CDR1 SGHRS, CDR2 YFSETQ. Unmatched junction bases numbered 7, after V lost 4 bases and J lost 2 bases. The CDR3 is 15 residues long.

This clonotype turned up a few times. The rearrangement joins TRBV29-1 to TRBJ2-7; D is unclear. V was pared by 4 bases and J by 0 bases, with 10 bases between. The CDR3 has 13 residues. Per germline, CDR1 SQVTM and CDR2 ANQGSEA. The CDR3 DNA sequence: TGCAGCGTTGTCGCCGGCGTCTCCTACGAGCAGTACTTC. This sequence encodes CSVVAGVSYEQYF.

In the case of this clonotype: The CDR3 does not end in the conserved phenylalanine or tryptophan, so this is likely a read error. This chain connects TRBV7-9 to TRBJ2-5; D tentatively fits TRBD1 or TRBD2 (5 bases each). Germline values: CDR1 SEHNR, CDR2 FQNEAQ (reference sequence). CDR3 size: 14 residues. V was cut by 7 bases and J by 3 bases, with 15 bases left in between. In nucleotides, the CDR3 is TGTGCCAGCACCAAGTGGGGGATTGAAGAGACCCAGTACCTC. Translation: CASTKWGIEETQYL.

The rearrangement uses TRBV13 and TRBJ2-7; TRBD1 or TRBD2 may be the D gene (5 bases each). CDR3 length equals 14 residues. Germline CDR1 PRHDT, CDR2 FYEKMQ (reference sequence). The V end lost 0 bases, the J end lost 2 bases, and 8 bases lay between the germline ends. The CDR3 nucleotides read TGTGCCAGCAGCTTAGGGGGGACCACCTACGAGCAGTACTTC. It codes for CASSLGGTTYEQYF.

This rearrangement joins TRBV29-1 to TRBJ2-3; no reliable D call. CDR3 size: 14 residues. V was pared by 7 bases and J by 2 bases, with 16 bases between. Germline CDR1 is SQVTM and CDR2 is ANQGSEA. CDR3 sequence: CSAWASGATDTQYF. CDR3 in DNA: TGCAGCGCCTGGGCCTCCGGAGCCACAGATACGCAGTATTTT.

This clonotype was recorded many times. The chain is built from TRBV5-1 and TRBJ1-2; 11 nucleotides align to TRBD1. Germline V gene sequence: CDR1 SGHRS, CDR2 YFSETQ. The ends lost 5 bases at V and 2 bases at J; junction bases unmatched: 2. The CDR3 loop spans 14 amino acids. CDR3: CASSGTGGNYGYTF. In DNA, the CDR3 is TGCGCCAGCAGTGGGACAGGGGGAAACTATGGCTACACCTTC.

This clonotype was recorded a few times. J is TRBJ1-5 and V is TRBV7-3; D remains ambiguous. V was cut by 5 bases and J by 10 bases, with 15 bases left in between. The CDR3 runs 13 residues. The V gene's germline CDR1 is SGHTA and CDR2 FQGTGA. This CDR3 reads CASSPQPPGPQHF. As DNA, the CDR3 is TGTGCCAGCAGCCCCCAACCCCCGGGACCCCAGCATTTT.

This clonotype occurred a few times. The chain has TRBV27 and TRBJ2-5, with D possibly matching TRBD2 (6 bases). The J call may be incorrect, as the DNA end agrees better with TRBJ2-1. The CDR3 length is 11 residues. The germline gives CDR1 MNHEY, CDR2 SMNVEV (reference sequence). The CDR3 protein is CASSRGLKQFF. CDR3 in DNA: TGTGCCAGCAGTCGAGGACTAAAGCAGTTCTTC.

The chain has TRBV29-1 and TRBJ1-4; 8 bases agree with TRBD1. Germline V CDR1 and CDR2: SQVTM, ANQGSEA. This CDR3 contains 15 residues. J lost 5 bases, V lost 5 bases, and 10 bases had no gene match. CDR3 nucleotides: TGCAGCGTTTCGGACAGGGAGGGAGGGAATGAAAAACTGTTTTTT. Translating it yields CSVSDREGGNEKLFF.

The V gene is TRBV4-1, the J gene TRBJ2-5; no reliable D call. Looked up from germline, CDR1 is MGHRA and CDR2 is YSYEKL. This CDR3 region has 15 residues. V shed 3 bases and J shed 4 bases, with 15 bases lying between them. The CDR3 reads CASSQATPPGETQYF. The CDR3 DNA reads TGCGCCAGCAGCCAGGCGACACCGCCTGGAGAGACCCAGTACTTC.

This clonotype was seen only a few times. The chain carries TRBV20-1 and TRBJ1-2; 7 bases fit TRBD1. CDR3 size: 13 residues. Germline lookup yields CDR1 DFQATT and CDR2 SNEGSKA (reference sequence). The trim removed 2 bases at V and 4 bases at J, leaving 4 bases unmatched. The CDR3 region has the DNA TGCAGTGCTAGACCGACAGGGACCTATGGCTACACCTTC. This codes for CSARPTGTYGYTF.

This clonotype came up a few times. Here the CDR3 reads CASSQETRMNTEAFF. CDR3 nucleotide sequence: TGTGCCAGCAGCCAAGAGACCAGGATGAACACTGAAGCTTTCTTT. This chain joins TRBV14 and TRBJ1-1; D gene uncertain. V was clipped by 0 bases and J by 0 bases, with 8 bases between them. The germline V gene encodes CDR1 SGHDN and CDR2 FVKESK. The CDR3 totals 15 residues. Drawing the rest from reference TRBV14 and TRBJ1-1, the complete variable domain is EAGVTQFPSHSVIEKGQTVTLRCDPISGHDNLYWYRRVMGKEIKFLLHFVKESKQDESGMPNNRFLAERTGGTYSTLKVQPAELEDSGVYFCASSQETRMNTEAFFGQGTRLTVV.